The clone carrying this T cell receptor (beta chain) was counted only a few times. The sample comes from a study of shared T cell receptors in the human thymus. The J segment lost 5 bases and the V segment lost 5 bases, leaving 15 bases of the junction unmatched. CDR3 length equals 17 residues. Germline V CDR1 and CDR2: SEHNR, FQNEAQ (reference sequence). The repertoire was sequenced with immunoSEQ multiplex PCR; TCRdb's copy has only in-frame clones and lacks some. The profile shows under 850,000 clones, around nine tenths of them singletons. The data were also submitted as part of a second study, on human thymus T cells. From that paper: Reports from related research described highly overlapping thymic repertoires among unrelated individuals.

The sample taken for sequencing was thymocytes. The TCR originated in a boy in the first two years of life with a congenital heart defect. The chain has TRBV7-9 and TRBJ2-3; 8 positions agree with TRBD2. The CDR3: CASSPRGLAGPRDTQYF. As DNA, the CDR3 is TGTGCCAGCAGCCCCCGGGGGCTAGCGGGCCCTAGAGATACGCAGTATTTT. Looking up the rest from reference TRBV7-9 and TRBJ2-3 gives the full variable domain: DTGVSQNPRHKITKRGQNVTFRCDPISEHNRLYWYRQTLGQGPEFLTYFQNEAQLEKSRLLSDRFSAERPKGSFSTLEIQRTEQGDSAMYLCASSPRGLAGPRDTQYFGPGTRLTVL.